This T cell receptor beta chain was sequenced in a study of cytomegalovirus exposure and HLA in healthy donors. Concerning this clone: What it binds is not known.

V was pared by 0 bases and J by 10 bases, with 16 bases between. Germline values: CDR1 LGHNA, CDR2 YSLEER. The CDR3 sequence is 16 residues long. The data were produced by immunoSEQ multiplex PCR, yet TCRdb's version contains in-frame clones alone and is incomplete. The table has approximately 140,000 clones, roughly 88% seen once. Donors were drawn from the roughly 110-subject validation cohort, separate from the approximately 680-subject first cohort. Broader study findings: Most sequenced TCRs were rare (though some public TCRs occurred in many donors).

Sequenced input: PBMCs. V and J are TRBV4-3 and TRBJ1-6, with unresolved D. This sequence originates from a woman aged 18-29 years in good health and CMV-seropositive. The CDR3 spells CASSQEKNRGRSPLHF. CDR3 sequence (DNA): TGCGCCAGCAGCCAAGAGAAAAATCGAGGGAGGTCACCCCTCCACTTT.